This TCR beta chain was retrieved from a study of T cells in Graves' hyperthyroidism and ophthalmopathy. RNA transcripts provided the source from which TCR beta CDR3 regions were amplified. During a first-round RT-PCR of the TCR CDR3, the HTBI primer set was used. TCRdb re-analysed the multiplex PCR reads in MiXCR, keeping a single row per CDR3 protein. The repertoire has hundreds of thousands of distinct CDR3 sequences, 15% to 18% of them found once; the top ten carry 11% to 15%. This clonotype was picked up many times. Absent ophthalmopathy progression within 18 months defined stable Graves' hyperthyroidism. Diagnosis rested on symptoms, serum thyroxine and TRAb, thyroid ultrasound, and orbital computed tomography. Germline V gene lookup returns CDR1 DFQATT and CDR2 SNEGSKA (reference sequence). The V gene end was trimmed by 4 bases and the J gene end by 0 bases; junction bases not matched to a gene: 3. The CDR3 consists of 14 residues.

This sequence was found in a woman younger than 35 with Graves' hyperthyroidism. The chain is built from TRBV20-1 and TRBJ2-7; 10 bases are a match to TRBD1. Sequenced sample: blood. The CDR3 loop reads CSATWDRGSYEQYF. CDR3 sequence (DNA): TGCAGTGCTACTTGGGACAGGGGCTCCTACGAGCAGTACTTC.